This entry is about one TCR beta chain. Its antigen remains unknown. The germline V gene encodes CDR1 SGHRS and CDR2 YFSETQ. The CDR3 has 16 amino acids. Trimming cost V 2 bases and J 5 bases, with 17 bases left between them. A 5'RACE template-switching step, the method used to make TCR cDNA, added a universal primer site and UMIs. TCRdb reanalysed the 5' RACE reads using MiXCR and keeps one entry per CDR3 protein. The sample has a few hundred thousand distinct CDR3 sequences; 4.1% are singletons. This sample is drawn from a study of T cells after yellow fever vaccination. The study, taken as a whole, reports: Boosting was followed by the reappearance of most primary-vaccination clones (approximately 95% CD4, more than 70% CD8).

The chain employs TRBV5-1 and TRBJ2-1; D remains unclear. The TCR originated in a man aged 18 to 30 who received the YFV17D yellow fever vaccine. The sample here was PBMCs, taken 5 days after the yellow fever booster vaccination. For the CDR3, the DNA is TGCGCCAGCAGCTTTCGGTGGGGTGCACTTAACAATGAGCAGTTCTTC. Amino acid sequence: CASSFRWGALNNEQFF. Drawing the rest from reference TRBV5-1 and TRBJ2-1, the complete variable domain is KAGVTQTPRYLIKTRGQQVTLSCSPISGHRSVSWYQQTPGQGLQFLFEYFSETQRNKGNFPGRFSGRQFSNSRSEMNVSTLELGDSALYLCASSFRWGALNNEQFFGPGTRLTVL.